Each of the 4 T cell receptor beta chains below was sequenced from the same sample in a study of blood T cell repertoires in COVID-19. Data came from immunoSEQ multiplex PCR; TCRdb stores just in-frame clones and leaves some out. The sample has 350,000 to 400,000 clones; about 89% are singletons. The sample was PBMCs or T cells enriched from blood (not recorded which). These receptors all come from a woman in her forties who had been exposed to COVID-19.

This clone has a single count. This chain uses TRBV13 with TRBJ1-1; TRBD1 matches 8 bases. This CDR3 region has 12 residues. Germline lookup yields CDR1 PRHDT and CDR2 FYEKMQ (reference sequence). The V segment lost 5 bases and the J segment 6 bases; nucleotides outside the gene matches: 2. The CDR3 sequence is CASSETGAEAFF. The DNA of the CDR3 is TGTGCCAGCAGCGAGACAGGGGCTGAAGCTTTCTTT.

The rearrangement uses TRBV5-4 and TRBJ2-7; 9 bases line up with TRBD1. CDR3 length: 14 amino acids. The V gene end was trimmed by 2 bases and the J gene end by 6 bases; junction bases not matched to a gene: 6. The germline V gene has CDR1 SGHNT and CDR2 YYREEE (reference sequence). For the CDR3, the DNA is TGTGCCAGCAGCTTACAGGGGGCGCAGGGCGAGCAGTACTTC. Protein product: CASSLQGAQGEQYF.

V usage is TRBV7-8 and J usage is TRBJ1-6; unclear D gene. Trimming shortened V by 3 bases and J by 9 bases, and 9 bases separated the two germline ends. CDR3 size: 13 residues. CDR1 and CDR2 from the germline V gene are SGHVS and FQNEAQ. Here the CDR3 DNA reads TGTGCCAGCAGCTTGGGCAGCAGTTCACCCCTCCACTTT. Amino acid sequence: CASSLGSSSPLHF.

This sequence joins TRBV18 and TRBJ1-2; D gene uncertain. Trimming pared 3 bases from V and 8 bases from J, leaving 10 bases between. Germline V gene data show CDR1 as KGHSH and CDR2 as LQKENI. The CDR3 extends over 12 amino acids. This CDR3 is CASSPYDGGYTF. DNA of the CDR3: TGTGCCAGCTCACCCTACGACGGGGGCTACACCTTC. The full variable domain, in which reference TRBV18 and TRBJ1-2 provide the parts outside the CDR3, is NAGVMQNPRHLVRRRGQEARLRCSPMKGHSHVYWYRQLPEEGLKFMVYLQKENIIDESGMPKERFSAEFPKEGPSILRIQQVVRGDSAAYFCASSPYDGGYTFGSGTRLTVV.